The next 2 T cell receptor beta chains were all read from a single sample in a study of blood T cells in healthy people across ages. Together with a sample-barcoded 5' primer, a J-beta primer mix was included in a second PCR lasting about 6 to 11 cycles. TCRdb re-called the 5' RACE reads through MiXCR, storing one row per CDR3 protein. Counted here are roughly 1.6 million distinct CDR3 sequences, about 32% occurring once; the ten biggest clones make up 11%. The sequencing input was blood. All receptors derive from a woman aged 25-40 years in good health.

This clonotype was counted only a few times. The genes are TRBV4-1 and TRBJ2-1; the match to TRBD2 covers 12 bases. This CDR3 is 16 amino acids long. Germline CDR1 reads MGHRA; CDR2 reads YSYEKL. V was pared by 1 base and J by 3 bases, with 1 base of the junction left unmatched. CDR3 region: CASSQAGLAGYNEQFF. The CDR3 DNA reads as TGCGCCAGCAGCCAAGCGGGACTAGCGGGCTACAATGAGCAGTTCTTC.

The chain has TRBV5-1 and TRBJ1-1; D is unresolved. V shed 3 bases and J shed 11 bases, with 14 bases lying between them. The CDR3 loop spans 12 amino acids. Germline V CDR1 and CDR2: SGHRS, YFSETQ. DNA for the CDR3: TGCGCCAGCAGCTCCGGAGAGGGTTTGGCTTTCTTT. Protein sequence: CASSSGEGLAFF.